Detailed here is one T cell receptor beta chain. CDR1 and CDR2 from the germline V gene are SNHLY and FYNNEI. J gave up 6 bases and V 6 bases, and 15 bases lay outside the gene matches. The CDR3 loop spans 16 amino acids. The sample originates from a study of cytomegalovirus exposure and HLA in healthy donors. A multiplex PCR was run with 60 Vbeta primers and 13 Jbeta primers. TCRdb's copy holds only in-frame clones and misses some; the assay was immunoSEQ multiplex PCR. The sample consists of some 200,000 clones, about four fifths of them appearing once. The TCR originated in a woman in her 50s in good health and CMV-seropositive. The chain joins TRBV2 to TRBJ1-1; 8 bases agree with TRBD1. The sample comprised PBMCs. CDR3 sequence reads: CASSITGGKRKAEAFF. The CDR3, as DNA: TGTGCCAGCAGCATAACAGGGGGGAAAAGGAAGGCTGAAGCTTTCTTT.